Sequencing of this T cell receptor beta chain was carried out in a study of cytomegalovirus exposure and HLA in healthy donors. As for this clone: Its antigen is undetermined.

The study ran its PCR with 60 Vbeta and 13 Jbeta primers. The data were produced by immunoSEQ multiplex PCR, yet TCRdb's version contains in-frame clones alone and is incomplete. The table has some 160,000 clones, over 60% seen once. CDR3 length: 14 residues. Trimming took 3 bases from V and 5 from J; bases not matched to a gene: 3. Germline-derived CDR1 and CDR2 are MGHRA and YSYEKL. General study points: Presence/absence analysis assumed near-uniform sequencing depth across donors. In vitro experiments confirmed that three CMV-associated chains were specific for CMV antigens. Highest at DRB1 and lowest at HLA-C, TCR association rates differed among HLA loci in a later analysis. It was approximately 170 TCR beta chains that were listed as cytomegalovirus-associated.

The sequencing input was PBMCs. The source of this sequence is a young woman in good health and CMV-seronegative. V gene TRBV4-1 combines with J gene TRBJ2-3; TRBD1 aligns across 9 bases. In DNA, the CDR3 is TGCGCCAGCAGCCACACAGGGGGCGTAGATACGCAGTATTTT. Translating it yields CASSHTGGVDTQYF.